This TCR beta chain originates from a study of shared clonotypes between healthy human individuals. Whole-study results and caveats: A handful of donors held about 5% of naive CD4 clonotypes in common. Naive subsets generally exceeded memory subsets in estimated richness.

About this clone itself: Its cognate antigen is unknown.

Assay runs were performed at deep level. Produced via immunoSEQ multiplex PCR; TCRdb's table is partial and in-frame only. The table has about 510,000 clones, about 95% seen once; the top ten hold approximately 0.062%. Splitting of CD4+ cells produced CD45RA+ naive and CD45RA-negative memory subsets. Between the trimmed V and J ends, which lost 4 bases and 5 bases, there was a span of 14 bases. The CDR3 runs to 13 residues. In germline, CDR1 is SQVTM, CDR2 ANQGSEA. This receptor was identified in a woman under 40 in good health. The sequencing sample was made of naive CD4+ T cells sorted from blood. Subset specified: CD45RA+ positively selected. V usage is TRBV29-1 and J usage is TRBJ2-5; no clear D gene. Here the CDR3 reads CSVVGQVGETQYF. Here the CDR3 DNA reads TGCAGCGTTGTAGGGCAGGTAGGGGAGACCCAGTACTTC. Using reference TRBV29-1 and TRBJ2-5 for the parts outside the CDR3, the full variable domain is SAVISQKPSRDICQRGTSLTIQCQVDSQVTMMFWYRQQPGQSLTLIATANQGSEATYESGFVIDKFPISRPNLTFSTLTVSNMSPEDSSIYLCSVVGQVGETQYFGPGTRLLVL.